This entry lists 19 T cell receptor beta chains sequenced from one sample in a study of blood T cell repertoires in COVID-19. Only in-frame clones appear in the TCRdb table, and some are missing; sequencing was by immunoSEQ multiplex PCR. The repertoire has 200,000 to 250,000 clones, 86% of them found once; the top ten carry 3%. The sequencing sample was made of peripheral blood. The receptors were sampled from a woman between 25 and 40 years old who had recovered from COVID-19.

The J gene is TRBJ2-7, the V gene TRBV6-5, with D perhaps matching TRBD2 (5 bases). The germline V gene encodes CDR1 MNHEY and CDR2 SVGAGI. The V gene lost 4 bases and the J gene lost 6 bases, with 16 bases spanning the gap. CDR3 length equals 14 residues. This chain's CDR3 is CASSLRGPDIEQYF. As DNA, the CDR3 is TGTGCCAGCAGTTTAAGAGGGCCCGACATCGAGCAGTACTTC.

The rearrangement uses TRBV11-2 and TRBJ2-3, with D uncertain. V dropped 1 base and J dropped 4 bases, with 6 bases sitting between them. Germline CDR1 reads SGHAT; CDR2 reads FQNNGV. The CDR3 is 13 amino acids. The CDR3 sequence: CASSLALPDTQYF. The CDR3 DNA reads as TGTGCCAGCAGCTTAGCACTCCCAGATACGCAGTATTTT.

This chain links TRBV2 with TRBJ2-5, with unresolved D. Looked up from germline, CDR1 is SNHLY and CDR2 is FYNNEI. The CDR3 is made up of 12 amino acids. The V gene lost 2 bases and the J gene lost 2 bases, with 3 bases spanning the gap. The CDR3 loop is CASSESQETQYF. The DNA of the CDR3 is TGTGCCAGCAGTGAATCTCAAGAGACCCAGTACTTC.

This chain connects TRBV7-8 to TRBJ2-3; D is undetermined. Germline loops: CDR1 SGHVS, CDR2 FQNEAQ. This CDR3 is built from 14 residues. Trimming cost V 1 base and J 6 bases, with 11 bases left between them. CDR3 sequence reads: CASSLGHSPDTQYF. The CDR3 DNA reads TGTGCCAGCAGCTTAGGTCATAGCCCCGATACGCAGTATTTT.

This chain connects TRBV2 to TRBJ1-4; a weak D match, TRBD1 (6 bases). There are 15 residues in the CDR3. The V and J ends lost 5 bases and 3 bases respectively, with 13 bases between them. CDR1 and CDR2 from the germline V gene are SNHLY and FYNNEI. For the CDR3, the DNA is TGTGCCAGCAGTAATCAGGGACAACCTAATGAAAAACTGTTTTTT. Amino acid sequence: CASSNQGQPNEKLFF.

The chain carries TRBV5-1 and TRBJ2-7, with TRBD1 matching over 7 bases. With V trimmed by 0 bases and J by 6 bases, 12 bases remained unmatched. Germline CDR1 reads SGHRS; CDR2 reads YFSETQ. The CDR3 covers 16 residues. In nucleotides, the CDR3 is TGCGCCAGCAGCTTGGCCGAGGCAGGGGGATTAAGCGAGCAGTACTTC. Encoded protein: CASSLAEAGGLSEQYF.

The gene calls are TRBV4-2 and TRBJ1-1; D call uncertain. Trimming removed 0 bases at V and 1 base at J, with 3 bases between. The CDR3 extends over 13 amino acids. Germline CDR1 is LGHNA and CDR2 is YNFKEQ. The CDR3 loop reads CASSQEQNTEAFF. The CDR3 bases are TGTGCCAGCAGCCAAGAACAGAACACTGAAGCTTTCTTT.

This clone was detected once. The chain couples TRBV7-9 to TRBJ2-4; 8 positions match TRBD2. V shed 4 bases, J shed 8 bases, and the junction held 7 bases outside the gene matches. The length of the CDR3 is 14 residues. The germline gives CDR1 SEHNR, CDR2 FQNEAQ (reference sequence). CDR3 loop: CASSSGGLADIQYF. The CDR3 region has the DNA TGTGCCAGCAGCTCCGGCGGACTAGCAGACATTCAGTACTTC.

This chain links TRBV5-1 with TRBJ2-7, with TRBD1 identical over 7 bases. CDR3 length: 14 amino acids. CDR1 is SGHRS and CDR2 is YFSETQ in the germline V gene. J gave up 5 bases and V 3 bases, and 8 bases lay outside the gene matches. The CDR3 region is CASSYRQGVNEQYF. The CDR3 DNA sequence: TGCGCCAGCAGCTACCGACAGGGAGTCAACGAGCAGTACTTC.

The chain uses TRBV6-1 and TRBJ2-2, with D tentatively TRBD2 (5 bases). V was clipped by 1 base and J by 4 bases, with 19 bases between them. The CDR3 contains 18 residues. Germline V gene data show CDR1 as MNHNS and CDR2 as SASEGT. CDR3 loop: CASSEERAPVYGTGELFF. The CDR3 DNA reads as TGTGCCAGCAGTGAAGAGAGGGCCCCCGTTTATGGCACCGGGGAGCTGTTTTTT.

This rearrangement joins TRBV4-1 to TRBJ1-5, with D maybe TRBD1 (6 bases). There are 17 residues in the CDR3. Germline-derived CDR1 and CDR2 are MGHRA and YSYEKL. V was pared by 4 bases and J by 5 bases, with 21 bases between. The CDR3 DNA is TGCGCCAGCAGCCCCGAGGCCCAACAGGGATACTATCAGCCCCAGCATTTT. It yields the protein CASSPEAQQGYYQPQHF.

This clone was observed once. The gene calls are TRBV5-1 and TRBJ1-4, with 8 nucleotides matching TRBD1. With V trimmed by 0 bases and J by 7 bases, 2 bases remained unmatched. Germline CDR1 reads SGHRS; CDR2 reads YFSETQ. There are 14 residues in the CDR3. CDR3 amino acids: CASSLDRGGEKLFF. As DNA, the CDR3 is TGCGCCAGCAGCTTGGACAGGGGGGGTGAAAAACTGTTTTTT.

This chain connects TRBV2 to TRBJ1-1; D might be TRBD1 (5 bases). The CDR3 is made up of 14 amino acids. Germline CDR1 reads SNHLY; CDR2 reads FYNNEI. V was clipped by 6 bases and J by 3 bases, with 14 bases between them. DNA for the CDR3: TGTGCCAGCAGCCCCCTGGGGGGATACACTGAAGCTTTCTTT. Translating gives CASSPLGGYTEAFF.

Only one count was recorded for this clone. The CDR3 nucleotides are TGTGCCACCAGTGACAGTTTCGGCCGCCCAGGGGAGCAGTTCTTC. Translating it yields CATSDSFGRPGEQFF. This chain joins TRBV24-1 and TRBJ2-1, with D possibly matching TRBD1 (5 bases). The CDR3 is 15 residues long. Germline V CDR1 and CDR2: KGHDR, SFDVKD. Trimming took 4 bases from V and 10 from J, leaving 19 bases between them.

V gene TRBV12-3 or TRBV12-4 combines with J gene TRBJ1-4; D is ambiguous. The CDR3 sequence is 13 residues long. Trimming took 5 bases from V and 5 from J, leaving 9 bases between them. The CDR3 DNA sequence: TGTGCCAGCAGTCTCCGCGTAAATGAAAAACTGTTTTTT. As protein: CASSLRVNEKLFF.

V and J are TRBV3-1 (or the pseudogene TRBV3-2) and TRBJ2-5; 9 bases are a match to TRBD2. This CDR3 is 17 amino acids long. Trimming cost V 4 bases and J 2 bases; bases outside gene matches: 11. The germline gives CDR1 LGHDT, CDR2 YNNKEL (reference sequence). The chain's CDR3 is CASSLGGSGGRQETQYF. CDR3 DNA sequence: TGTGCCAGCAGCCTCGGGGGTAGCGGGGGAAGGCAAGAGACCCAGTACTTC.

The genes are TRBV7-2 and TRBJ1-2; no definite D call. V was shortened by 3 bases and J by 4 bases, with 9 bases between the two germline ends. There are 13 residues in the CDR3. Germline assignment: CDR1 SGHTA and CDR2 FQGNSA. CDR3 residues: CASSFIGGYGYTF. The CDR3 DNA sequence: TGTGCCAGCAGCTTTATTGGAGGCTATGGCTACACCTTC. Looking up the rest from reference TRBV7-2 and TRBJ1-2 gives the full variable domain: GAGVSQSPSNKVTEKGKDVELRCDPISGHTALYWYRQSLGQGLEFLIYFQGNSAPDKSGLPSDRFSAERTGGSVSTLTIQRTQQEDSAVYLCASSFIGGYGYTFGSGTRLTVV.

This chain links TRBV7-8 with TRBJ2-1; weak D call: TRBD2 (5 bases). The germline gives CDR1 SGHVS, CDR2 FQNEAQ. V gave up 5 bases and J gave up 2 bases, with 13 bases separating them. This CDR3 spans 15 amino acids. For the CDR3, the DNA is TGTGCCAGCAGCGTGAGGGTGACGACCTACAATGAGCAGTTCTTC. Translation gives CASSVRVTTYNEQFF.

A single count supports this clone. The CDR3 here is CASSTPTSGGEDTQYF. The CDR3, as DNA: TGTGCCAGCAGTACCCCGACTAGCGGGGGAGAAGATACGCAGTATTTT. The chain uses TRBV6-2 or TRBV6-3 and TRBJ2-3; 12 nucleotides agree with TRBD2. Germline V gives CDR1 MNHEY, CDR2 SVGEGT. The J segment lost 5 bases and the V segment lost 5 bases, leaving 8 bases of the junction unmatched. The CDR3 length is 16 residues.